This TCR beta chain was observed in a study of blood T cell repertoires in COVID-19. Authors' methods: Reference gene primer amplification gave estimated nucleated cell counts. Libraries were prepared by immunoSEQ multiplex PCR; TCRdb keeps only in-frame clonotypes and omits some of them. D and trimming come from the DNA, and the V and J calls and clone size come from that table. This table holds about 89,000 clones, about four fifths found once. After removal of 3 bases from V and 8 bases from J, the junction contained 12 bases not matched to a gene. CDR3 length: 15 amino acids. Germline V gives CDR1 DFQATT, CDR2 SNEGSKA (reference sequence).

Source material: peripheral blood. The chain is built from TRBV20-1 and TRBJ2-3; TRBD2 aligns across 9 bases. The clonotype was recovered from a man aged 65 to 79 with COVID-19, enrolled during active disease. CDR3 nucleotide sequence: TGCAGTGCTAGTGGGGGGAGGAAAGCGGGAGGTACGCAGTATTTT. Amino acids: CSASGGRKAGGTQYF.